Detailed here is one T cell receptor beta chain. This sample was included in a study of radiation and T cells in renal cell carcinoma. Measured with immunoSEQ multiplex PCR; TCRdb has only the in-frame clones, and not every one. This sample has 120,000 to 150,000 clones, with 65% to 90% found just once. Time point indicated: blood 4 weeks post-SBRT, at nephrectomy. Treatment indicated: 15 Gy SBRT to primary tumor, nephrectomy 4 weeks later. V lost 1 base and J 0 bases, leaving 12 bases between the germline ends. The CDR3 sequence is 17 residues long. The receptor was derived from a woman aged 50 to 65 with renal cell carcinoma. The sequenced sample was blood, obtained from a patient whose treatment included radiotherapy and nephrectomy. The chain links TRBV23-1 to TRBJ1-4, with a weak D call TRBD1 (5 bases). TRBV23-1 is annotated as an ORF whose role is uncertain. The CDR3 spells CASSQFNRTPTNEKLFF. CDR3 nucleotides: TGCGCCAGCAGTCAATTTAATCGGACACCAACTAATGAAAAACTGTTTTTT.